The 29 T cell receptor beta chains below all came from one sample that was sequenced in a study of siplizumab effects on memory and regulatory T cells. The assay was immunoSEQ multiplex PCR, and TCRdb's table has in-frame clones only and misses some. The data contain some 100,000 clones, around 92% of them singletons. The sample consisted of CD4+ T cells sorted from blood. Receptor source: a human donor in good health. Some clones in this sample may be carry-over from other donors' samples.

The CDR3 loop is CASSGGDRGRRVNGYTF. The CDR3 bases are TGTGCCAGCAGTGGAGGGGACAGGGGACGTCGTGTAAATGGCTACACCTTC. The chain has TRBV5-4 and TRBJ1-2, with TRBD1 matching over 10 bases. Germline CDR1 SGHNT, CDR2 YYREEE (reference sequence). This CDR3 is 17 amino acids long. Trimming took 5 bases from V and 6 from J; bases not matched to a gene: 16.

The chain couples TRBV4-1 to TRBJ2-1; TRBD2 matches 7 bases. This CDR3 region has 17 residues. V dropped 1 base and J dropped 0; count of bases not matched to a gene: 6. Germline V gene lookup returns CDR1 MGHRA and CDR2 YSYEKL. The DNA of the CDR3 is TGCGCCAGCAGCCAAGTGGGAGGGAGTGGCTCCTACAATGAGCAGTTCTTC. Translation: CASSQVGGSGSYNEQFF.

The chain's CDR3 is CASRNTGGREQYF. As DNA, the CDR3 is TGTGCCAGCAGGAACACAGGGGGCAGGGAGCAGTACTTC. The chain uses TRBV5-4 and TRBJ2-7; TRBD1 matches at 9 bases. J lost 7 bases, V lost 5 bases, and 7 bases had no gene match. CDR3 size: 13 residues. Germline CDR1 SGHNT, CDR2 YYREEE (reference sequence).

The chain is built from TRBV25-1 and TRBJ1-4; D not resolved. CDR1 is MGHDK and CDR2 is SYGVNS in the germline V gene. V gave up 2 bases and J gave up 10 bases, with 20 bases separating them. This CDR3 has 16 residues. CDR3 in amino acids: CASSEGGEAFTLKLFF. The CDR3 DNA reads TGTGCCAGCAGTGAAGGCGGAGAGGCGTTCACCCTAAAACTGTTTTTT.

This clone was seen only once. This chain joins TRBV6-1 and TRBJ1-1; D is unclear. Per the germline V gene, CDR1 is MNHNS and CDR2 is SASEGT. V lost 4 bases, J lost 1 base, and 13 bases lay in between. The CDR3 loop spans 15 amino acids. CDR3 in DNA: TGTGCCAGCAGTGTCTCGACGTGGGAGAACACTGAAGCTTTCTTT. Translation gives CASSVSTWENTEAFF.

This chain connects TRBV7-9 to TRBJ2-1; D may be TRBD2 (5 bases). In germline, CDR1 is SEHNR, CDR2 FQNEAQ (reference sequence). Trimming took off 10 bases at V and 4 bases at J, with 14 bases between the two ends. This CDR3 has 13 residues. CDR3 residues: CATKVATYNEQFF. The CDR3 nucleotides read TGTGCCACCAAGGTAGCGACTTACAATGAGCAGTTCTTC.

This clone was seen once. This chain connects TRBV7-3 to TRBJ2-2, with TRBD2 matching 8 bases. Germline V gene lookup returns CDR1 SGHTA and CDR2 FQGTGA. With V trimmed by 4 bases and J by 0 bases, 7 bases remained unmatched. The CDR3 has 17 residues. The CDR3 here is CASSSPRGGPNTGELFF. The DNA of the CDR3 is TGTGCCAGCAGCTCTCCTCGGGGGGGCCCGAACACCGGGGAGCTGTTTTTT.

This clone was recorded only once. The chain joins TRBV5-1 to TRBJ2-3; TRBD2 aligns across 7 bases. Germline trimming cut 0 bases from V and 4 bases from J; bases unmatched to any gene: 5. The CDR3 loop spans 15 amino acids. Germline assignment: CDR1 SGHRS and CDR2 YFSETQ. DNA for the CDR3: TGCGCCAGCAGCTTGGGTCTAGCGGCCCCAGATACGCAGTATTTT. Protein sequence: CASSLGLAAPDTQYF.

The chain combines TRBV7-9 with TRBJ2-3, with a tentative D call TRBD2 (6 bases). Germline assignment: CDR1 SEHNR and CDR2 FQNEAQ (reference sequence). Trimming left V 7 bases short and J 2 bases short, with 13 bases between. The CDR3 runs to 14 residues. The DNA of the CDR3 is TGTGCCAGCAAAGTCGCGGGGTACACAGATACGCAGTATTTT. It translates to CASKVAGYTDTQYF.

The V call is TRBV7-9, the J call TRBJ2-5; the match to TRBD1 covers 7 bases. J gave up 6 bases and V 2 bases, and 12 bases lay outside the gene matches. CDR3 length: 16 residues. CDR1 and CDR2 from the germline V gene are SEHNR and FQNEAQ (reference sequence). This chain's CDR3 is CASSLRPPGGMKTQYF. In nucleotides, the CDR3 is TGTGCCAGCAGCTTACGGCCCCCAGGGGGTATGAAGACCCAGTACTTC.

The CDR3 spells CASSLRVRNIQYF. CDR3 sequence (DNA): TGTGCCAGCAGCTTGAGGGTACGGAACATTCAGTACTTC. This chain links TRBV7-2 with TRBJ2-4; TRBD2 is a possible D gene (5 bases). CDR3 length: 13 residues. V gave up 3 bases and J gave up 7 bases, with 10 bases separating them. Germline V lookup: CDR1 SGHTA, CDR2 FQGNSA.

This chain's CDR3 is CASSPDNEQYF. As DNA, the CDR3 is TGTGCCAGCTCACCCGATAACGAGCAGTACTTC. The chain employs TRBV18 and TRBJ2-7; D is undetermined. Germline-derived CDR1 and CDR2 are KGHSH and LQKENI. The CDR3 sequence is 11 residues long. The ends were cut back, 3 bases at V and 5 bases at J, with 5 bases in the middle. Filled out from reference TRBV18 and TRBJ2-7, the complete variable domain reads NAGVMQNPRHLVRRRGQEARLRCSPMKGHSHVYWYRQLPEEGLKFMVYLQKENIIDESGMPKERFSAEFPKEGPSILRIQQVVRGDSAAYFCASSPDNEQYFGPGTRLTVT.

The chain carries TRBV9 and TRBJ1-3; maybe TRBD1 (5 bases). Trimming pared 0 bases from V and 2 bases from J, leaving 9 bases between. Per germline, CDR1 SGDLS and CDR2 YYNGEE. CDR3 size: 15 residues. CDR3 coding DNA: TGTGCCAGCAGCGTAGATGGGGGTGCTGGAAACACCATATATTTT. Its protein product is CASSVDGGAGNTIYF.

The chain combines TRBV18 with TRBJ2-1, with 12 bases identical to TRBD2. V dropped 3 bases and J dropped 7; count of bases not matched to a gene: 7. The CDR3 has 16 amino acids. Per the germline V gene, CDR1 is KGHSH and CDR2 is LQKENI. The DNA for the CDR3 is TGTGCCAGCTCACCCTCACTAGCGGGAGGCTATAATGAGCAGTTCTTC. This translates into CASSPSLAGGYNEQFF. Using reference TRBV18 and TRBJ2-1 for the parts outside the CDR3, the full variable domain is NAGVMQNPRHLVRRRGQEARLRCSPMKGHSHVYWYRQLPEEGLKFMVYLQKENIIDESGMPKERFSAEFPKEGPSILRIQQVVRGDSAAYFCASSPSLAGGYNEQFFGPGTRLTVL.

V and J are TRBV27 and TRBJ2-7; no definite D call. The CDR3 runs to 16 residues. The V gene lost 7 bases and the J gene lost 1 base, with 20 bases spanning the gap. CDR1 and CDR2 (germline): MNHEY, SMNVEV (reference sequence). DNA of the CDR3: TGTGCCAGCAATGCTGTGGGCCGCCCGGATTCCTACGAGCAGTACTTC. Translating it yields CASNAVGRPDSYEQYF.

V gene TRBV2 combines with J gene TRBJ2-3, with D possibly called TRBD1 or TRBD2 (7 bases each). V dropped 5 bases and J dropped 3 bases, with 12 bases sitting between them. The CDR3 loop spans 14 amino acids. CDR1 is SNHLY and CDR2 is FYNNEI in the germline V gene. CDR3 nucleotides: TGTGCCAGCAGTTACAGGGGAGGGACAGATACGCAGTATTTT. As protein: CASSYRGGTDTQYF.

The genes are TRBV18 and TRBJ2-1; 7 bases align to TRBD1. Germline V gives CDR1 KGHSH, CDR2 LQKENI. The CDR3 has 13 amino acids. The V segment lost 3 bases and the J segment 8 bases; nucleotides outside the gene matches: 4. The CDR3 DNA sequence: TGTGCCAGCTCACCGGGGACAGTCTATGAGCAGTTCTTC. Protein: CASSPGTVYEQFF.

CDR3 nucleotides: TGTGCCAGCTCACGGGCCGGGGGAAATGAGCAGTTCTTC. Translating gives CASSRAGGNEQFF. The chain joins TRBV18 to TRBJ2-1, with D perhaps TRBD2 (6 bases). The germline V gene encodes CDR1 KGHSH and CDR2 LQKENI. With 4 bases removed from V and 7 bases from J, the gap between germline ends came to 11 bases. The CDR3 has 13 residues.

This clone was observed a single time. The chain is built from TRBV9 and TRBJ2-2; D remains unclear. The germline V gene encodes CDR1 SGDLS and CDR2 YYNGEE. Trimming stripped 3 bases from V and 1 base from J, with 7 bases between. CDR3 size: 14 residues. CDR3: CASSDRGNTGELFF. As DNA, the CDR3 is TGTGCCAGCAGCGACCGCGGGAACACCGGGGAGCTGTTTTTT.

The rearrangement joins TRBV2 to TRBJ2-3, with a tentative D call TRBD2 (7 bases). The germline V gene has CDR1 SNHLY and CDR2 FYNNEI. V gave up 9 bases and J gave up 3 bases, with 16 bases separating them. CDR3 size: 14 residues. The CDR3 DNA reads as TGTGCCAGGCGTTGGGGGGGCGGGACAGATACGCAGTATTTT. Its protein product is CARRWGGGTDTQYF.

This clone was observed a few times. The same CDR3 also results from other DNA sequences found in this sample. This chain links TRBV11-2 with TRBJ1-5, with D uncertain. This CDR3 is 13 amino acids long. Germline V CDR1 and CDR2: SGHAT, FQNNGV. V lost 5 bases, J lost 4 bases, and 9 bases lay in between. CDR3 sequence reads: CASSGGPNQPQHF. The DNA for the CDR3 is TGTGCCAGCAGCGGAGGGCCGAATCAGCCCCAGCATTTT.

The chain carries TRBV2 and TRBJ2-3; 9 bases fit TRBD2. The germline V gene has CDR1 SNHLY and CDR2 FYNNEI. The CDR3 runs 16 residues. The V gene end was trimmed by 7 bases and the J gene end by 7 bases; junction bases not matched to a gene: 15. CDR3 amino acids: CASIWGLGAGGNTQYF. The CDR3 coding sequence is TGTGCCAGCATCTGGGGTTTGGGAGCGGGGGGTAATACGCAGTATTTT.

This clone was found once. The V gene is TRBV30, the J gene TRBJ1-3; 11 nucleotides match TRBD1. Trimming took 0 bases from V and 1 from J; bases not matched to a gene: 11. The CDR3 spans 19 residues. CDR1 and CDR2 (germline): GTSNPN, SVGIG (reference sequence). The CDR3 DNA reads TGTGCCTGGAGTGTAGGAAAAGGACAGGGGGCACGTTCTGGAAACACCATATATTTT. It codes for CAWSVGKGQGARSGNTIYF.

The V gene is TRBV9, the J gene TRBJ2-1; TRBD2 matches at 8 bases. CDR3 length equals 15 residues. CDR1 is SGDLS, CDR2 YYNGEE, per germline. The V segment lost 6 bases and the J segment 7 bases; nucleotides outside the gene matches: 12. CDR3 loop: CASNNQAGARNEQFF. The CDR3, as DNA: TGTGCCAGCAACAACCAAGCGGGAGCCAGGAATGAGCAGTTCTTC.

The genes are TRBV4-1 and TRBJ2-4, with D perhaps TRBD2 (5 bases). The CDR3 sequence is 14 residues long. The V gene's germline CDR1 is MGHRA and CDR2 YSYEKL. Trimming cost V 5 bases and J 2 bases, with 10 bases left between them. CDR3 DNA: TGCGCCAGCAGCTCCTGGGAGTCCAAAAACATTCAGTACTTC. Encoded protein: CASSSWESKNIQYF.

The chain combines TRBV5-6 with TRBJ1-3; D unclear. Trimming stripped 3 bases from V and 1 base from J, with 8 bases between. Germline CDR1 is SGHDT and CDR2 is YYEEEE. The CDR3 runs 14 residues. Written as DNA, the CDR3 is TGTGCCAGCAGCTCACGGCTTTCTGGAAACACCATATATTTT. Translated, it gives CASSSRLSGNTIYF.

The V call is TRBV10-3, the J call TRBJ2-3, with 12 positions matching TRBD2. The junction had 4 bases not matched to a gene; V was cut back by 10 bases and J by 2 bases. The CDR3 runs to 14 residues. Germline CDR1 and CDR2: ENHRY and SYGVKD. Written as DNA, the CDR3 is TGTGCCACCAGACTAGCGGGGGACACAGATACGCAGTATTTT. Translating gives CATRLAGDTDTQYF.

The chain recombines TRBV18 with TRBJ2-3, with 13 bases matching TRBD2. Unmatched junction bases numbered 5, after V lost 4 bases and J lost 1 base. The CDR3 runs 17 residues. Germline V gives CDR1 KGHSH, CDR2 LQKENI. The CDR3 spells CASSRTTSGRGTDTQYF. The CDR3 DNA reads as TGTGCCAGCTCACGAACAACTAGCGGGAGGGGCACAGATACGCAGTATTTT.

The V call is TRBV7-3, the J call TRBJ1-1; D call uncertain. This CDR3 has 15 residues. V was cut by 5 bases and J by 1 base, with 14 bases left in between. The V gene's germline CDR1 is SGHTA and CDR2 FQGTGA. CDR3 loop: CASSRDPSGNTEAFF. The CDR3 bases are TGTGCCAGCAGCCGAGACCCCTCGGGGAACACTGAAGCTTTCTTT.